This entry lists 7 T cell receptor beta chains sequenced from one sample in a study of cytomegalovirus exposure and HLA in healthy donors. 13 Jbeta primers and 60 Vbeta primers were used for the PCR. Profiling relied on immunoSEQ multiplex PCR, and the TCRdb table lists in-frame clones only, not all of them. Of some 150,000 clones listed, roughly 80% are singletons. The sequencing sample was made of PBMCs. The receptors originated from a woman between 45 and 65 years old in good health and CMV-seropositive.

This clone was counted a single time. The gene calls are TRBV11-2 and TRBJ1-1, with a tentative D call TRBD1 (5 bases). Germline-derived CDR1 and CDR2 are SGHAT and FQNNGV. Trimming removed 5 bases from V and 8 bases from J, with 18 bases in between. CDR3 length equals 14 residues. DNA of the CDR3: TGTGCCAGCAGCGCCCAGGGTAAAGGGTCGGAAGCTTTCTTT. Its protein product is CASSAQGKGSEAFF.

The CDR3 spells CASSNYRTGGTEAFF. Here the CDR3 DNA reads TGTGCCAGCAGCAATTACAGGACAGGGGGCACTGAAGCTTTCTTT. The V call is TRBV13, the J call TRBJ1-1; 10 positions agree with TRBD1. The CDR3 consists of 15 residues. CDR1 is PRHDT and CDR2 is FYEKMQ in the germline V gene (reference sequence). Trimming at V came to 5 bases and at J to 4 bases, leaving 7 bases not matched to a gene.

This clone was detected once. The chain employs TRBV28 and TRBJ1-2, with D possibly TRBD1 on 6 matching bases. This CDR3 contains 16 residues. V shed 3 bases and J shed 2 bases, with 16 bases lying between them. Germline V CDR1 and CDR2: MDHEN, SYDVKM. CDR3 coding DNA: TGTGCCAGCAGTTTGAGGGGGGGCATAGGCAACTATGGCTACACCTTC. Its protein product is CASSLRGGIGNYGYTF.

The chain uses TRBV7-2 and TRBJ1-5; D gene uncertain. V shed 0 bases and J shed 1 base, with 7 bases lying between them. CDR1 is SGHTA, CDR2 FQGNSA, per germline. The CDR3 loop spans 15 amino acids. For the CDR3, the DNA is TGTGCCAGCAGCTTAGCCCGGGTCAGCAATCAGCCCCAGCATTTT. Translated: CASSLARVSNQPQHF.

V usage is TRBV11-1 and J usage is TRBJ2-5; a weak D match, TRBD2 (6 bases). The CDR3 consists of 14 residues. Germline V gene sequence: CDR1 SGHAT, CDR2 FQDESV (reference sequence). V was shortened by 3 bases and J by 4 bases, with 12 bases between the two germline ends. This CDR3 reads CASSFSGGAETQYF. The DNA for the CDR3 is TGTGCCAGCAGCTTCTCCGGCGGGGCAGAGACCCAGTACTTC. Combining the CDR3 with reference TRBV11-1 and TRBJ2-5 gives the whole variable domain EAEVAQSPRYKITEKSQAVAFWCDPISGHATLYWYRQILGQGPELLVQFQDESVVDDSQLPKDRFSAERLKGVDSTLKIQPAELGDSAMYLCASSFSGGAETQYFGPGTRLLVL.

The chain combines TRBV5-4 with TRBJ2-2; 7 bases are a match to TRBD1. Per the germline V gene, CDR1 is SGHNT and CDR2 is YYREEE (reference sequence). Unmatched junction bases numbered 11, after V lost 2 bases and J lost 7 bases. This CDR3 spans 16 amino acids. The CDR3 sequence: CASSLGGRVTSGELFF. The CDR3 DNA reads TGTGCCAGCAGCTTAGGGGGCAGGGTCACAAGCGGGGAGCTGTTTTTT.

The chain uses TRBV27 and TRBJ1-1, with D possibly being TRBD1 (5 bases). The CDR3 covers 13 residues. Germline V lookup: CDR1 MNHEY, CDR2 SMNVEV (reference sequence). Trimming removed 3 bases from V and 9 bases from J, with 14 bases in between. CDR3 sequence: CASSLGGTTKAFF. CDR3 coding DNA: TGTGCCAGCAGTTTGGGGGGGACTACAAAAGCTTTCTTT.